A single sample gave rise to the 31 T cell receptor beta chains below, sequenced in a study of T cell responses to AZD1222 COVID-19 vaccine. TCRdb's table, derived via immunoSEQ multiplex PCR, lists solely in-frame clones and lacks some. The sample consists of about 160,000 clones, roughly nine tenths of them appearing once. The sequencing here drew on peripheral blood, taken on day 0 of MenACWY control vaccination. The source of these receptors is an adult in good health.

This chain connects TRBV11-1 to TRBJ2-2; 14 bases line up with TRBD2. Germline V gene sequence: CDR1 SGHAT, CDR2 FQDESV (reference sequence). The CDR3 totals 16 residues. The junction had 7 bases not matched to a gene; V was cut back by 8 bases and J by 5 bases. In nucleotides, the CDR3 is TGTGCCAGCCGCCCGGGACTAGCGGGAGTGACCGGGGAGCTGTTTTTT. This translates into CASRPGLAGVTGELFF.

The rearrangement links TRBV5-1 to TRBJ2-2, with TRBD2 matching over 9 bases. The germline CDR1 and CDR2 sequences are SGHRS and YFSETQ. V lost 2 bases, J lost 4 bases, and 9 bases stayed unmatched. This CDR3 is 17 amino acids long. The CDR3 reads CASSFGLAGKRTGELFF. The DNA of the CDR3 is TGCGCCAGCAGCTTCGGGCTAGCGGGAAAGCGCACCGGGGAGCTGTTTTTT.

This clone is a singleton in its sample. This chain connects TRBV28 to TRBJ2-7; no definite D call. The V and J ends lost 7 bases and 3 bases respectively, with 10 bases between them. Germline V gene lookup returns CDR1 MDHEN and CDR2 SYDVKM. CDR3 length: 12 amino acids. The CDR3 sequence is CASTKTGYEQYF. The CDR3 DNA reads TGTGCCAGCACCAAAACGGGCTACGAGCAGTACTTC.

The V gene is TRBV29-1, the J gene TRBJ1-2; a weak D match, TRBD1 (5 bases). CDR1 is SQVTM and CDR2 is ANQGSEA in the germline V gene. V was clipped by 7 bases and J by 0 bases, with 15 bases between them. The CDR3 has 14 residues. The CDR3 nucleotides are TGCAGCGGAACACCGGGGGGACCTAACTATGGCTACACCTTC. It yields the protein CSGTPGGPNYGYTF.

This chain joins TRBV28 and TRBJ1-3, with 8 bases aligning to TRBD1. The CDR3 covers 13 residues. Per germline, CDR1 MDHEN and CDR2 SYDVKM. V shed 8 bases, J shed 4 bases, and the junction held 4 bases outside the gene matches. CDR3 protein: CASLRDRGNTIYF. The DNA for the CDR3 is TGTGCCAGCCTCCGGGACAGGGGAAACACCATATATTTT. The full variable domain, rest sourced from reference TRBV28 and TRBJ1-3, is DVKVTQSSRYLVKRTGEKVFLECVQDMDHENMFWYRQDPGLGLRLIYFSYDVKMKEKGDIPEGYSVSREKKERFSLILESASTNQTSMYLCASLRDRGNTIYFGEGSWLTVV.

The DNA for the CDR3 is TGTGCCACCAGCATCTCACTAGCGGGAATCTACGAGCAGTACTTC. Amino acids: CATSISLAGIYEQYF. J is TRBJ2-7 and V is TRBV15; TRBD2 agrees at 10 bases. The junction had 6 bases not matched to a gene; V was cut back by 4 bases and J by 3 bases. This CDR3 has 15 amino acids. CDR1 and CDR2 (germline): LNHNV, YYDKDF (reference sequence).

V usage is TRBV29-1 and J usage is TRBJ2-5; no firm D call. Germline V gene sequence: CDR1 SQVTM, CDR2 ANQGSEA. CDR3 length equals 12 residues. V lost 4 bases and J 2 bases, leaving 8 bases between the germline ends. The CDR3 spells CSVVAAQETQYF. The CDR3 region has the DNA TGCAGCGTTGTGGCAGCTCAAGAGACCCAGTACTTC.

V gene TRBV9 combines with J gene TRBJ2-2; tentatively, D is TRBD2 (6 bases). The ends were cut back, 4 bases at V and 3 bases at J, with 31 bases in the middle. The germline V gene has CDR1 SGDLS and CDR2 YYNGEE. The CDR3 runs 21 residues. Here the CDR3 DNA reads TGTGCCAGCAGCCTTTGGGACTCGCCCTCGCCCACGAGGCTAGACACCGGGGAGCTGTTTTTT. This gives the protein CASSLWDSPSPTRLDTGELFF.

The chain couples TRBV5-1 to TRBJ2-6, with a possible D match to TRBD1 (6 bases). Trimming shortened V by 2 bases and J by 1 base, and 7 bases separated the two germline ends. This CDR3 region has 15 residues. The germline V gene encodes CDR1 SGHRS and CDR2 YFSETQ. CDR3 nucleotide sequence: TGCGCCAGCAGCTTACAGGGATCTGGGGCCAACGTCCTGACTTTC. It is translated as CASSLQGSGANVLTF. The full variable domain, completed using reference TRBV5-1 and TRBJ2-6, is KAGVTQTPRYLIKTRGQQVTLSCSPISGHRSVSWYQQTPGQGLQFLFEYFSETQRNKGNFPGRFSGRQFSNSRSEMNVSTLELGDSALYLCASSLQGSGANVLTFGAGSRLTVL.

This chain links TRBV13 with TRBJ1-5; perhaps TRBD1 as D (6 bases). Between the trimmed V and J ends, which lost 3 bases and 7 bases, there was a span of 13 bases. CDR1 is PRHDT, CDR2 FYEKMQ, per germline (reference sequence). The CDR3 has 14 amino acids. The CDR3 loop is CASSFGGDRQPQHF. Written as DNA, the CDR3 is TGTGCCAGCAGCTTCGGAGGAGACAGGCAGCCCCAGCATTTT.

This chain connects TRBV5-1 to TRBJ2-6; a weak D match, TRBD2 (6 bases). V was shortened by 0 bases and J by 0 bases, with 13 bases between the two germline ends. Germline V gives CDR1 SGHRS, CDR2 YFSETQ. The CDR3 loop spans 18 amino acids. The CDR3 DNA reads TGCGCCAGCAGCTTGGCGATAATGGGAGGCTCTGGGGCCAACGTCCTGACTTTC. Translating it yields CASSLAIMGGSGANVLTF. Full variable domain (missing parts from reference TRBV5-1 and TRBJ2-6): KAGVTQTPRYLIKTRGQQVTLSCSPISGHRSVSWYQQTPGQGLQFLFEYFSETQRNKGNFPGRFSGRQFSNSRSEMNVSTLELGDSALYLCASSLAIMGGSGANVLTFGAGSRLTVL.

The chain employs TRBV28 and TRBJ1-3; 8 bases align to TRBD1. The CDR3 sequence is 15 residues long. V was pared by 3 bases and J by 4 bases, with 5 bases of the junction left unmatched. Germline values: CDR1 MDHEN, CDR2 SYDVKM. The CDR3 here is CASSFSTGAGNTIYF. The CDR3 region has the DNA TGTGCCAGCAGTTTCTCGACAGGGGCAGGAAACACCATATATTTT.

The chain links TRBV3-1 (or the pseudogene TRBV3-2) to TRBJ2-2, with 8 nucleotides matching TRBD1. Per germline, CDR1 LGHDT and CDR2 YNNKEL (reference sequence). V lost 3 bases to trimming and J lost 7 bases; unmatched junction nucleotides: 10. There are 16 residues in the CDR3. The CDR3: CASSHRGQGRNGELFF. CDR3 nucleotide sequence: TGTGCCAGCAGCCACCGCGGACAGGGAAGGAACGGGGAGCTGTTTTTT.

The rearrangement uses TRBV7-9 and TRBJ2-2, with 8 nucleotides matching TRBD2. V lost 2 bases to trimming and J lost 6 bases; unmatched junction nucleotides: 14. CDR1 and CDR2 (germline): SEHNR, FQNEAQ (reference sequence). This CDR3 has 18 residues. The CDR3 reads CASSLKWVRAGEAGELFF. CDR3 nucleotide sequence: TGTGCCAGCAGCTTAAAGTGGGTCAGAGCGGGAGAGGCCGGGGAGCTGTTTTTT.

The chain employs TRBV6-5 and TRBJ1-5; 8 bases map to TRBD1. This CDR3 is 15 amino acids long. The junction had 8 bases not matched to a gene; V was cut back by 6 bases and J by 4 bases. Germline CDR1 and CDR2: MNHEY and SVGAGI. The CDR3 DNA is TGTGCCAGCAGAGCCGGACAGGGATGGAATCAGCCCCAGCATTTT. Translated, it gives CASRAGQGWNQPQHF.

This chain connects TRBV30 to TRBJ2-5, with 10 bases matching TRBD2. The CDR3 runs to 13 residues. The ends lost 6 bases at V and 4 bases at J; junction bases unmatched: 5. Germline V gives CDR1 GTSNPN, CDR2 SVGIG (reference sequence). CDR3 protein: CACEREGTETQYF. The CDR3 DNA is TGTGCCTGTGAGCGGGAGGGCACAGAGACCCAGTACTTC. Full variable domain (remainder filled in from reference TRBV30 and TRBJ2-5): SQTIHQWPATLVQPVGSPLSLECTVEGTSNPNLYWYRQAAGRGLQLLFYSVGIGQISSEVPQNLSASRPQDRQFILSSKKLLLSDSGFYLCACEREGTETQYFGPGTRLLVL.

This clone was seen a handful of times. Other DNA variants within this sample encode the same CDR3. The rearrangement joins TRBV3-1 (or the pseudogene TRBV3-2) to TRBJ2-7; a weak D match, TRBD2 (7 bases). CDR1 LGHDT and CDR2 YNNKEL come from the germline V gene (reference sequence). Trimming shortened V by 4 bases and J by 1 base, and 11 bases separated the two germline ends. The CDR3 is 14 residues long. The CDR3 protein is CASSPRGGSYEQYF. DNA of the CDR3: TGTGCCAGCAGCCCGAGGGGGGGATCCTACGAGCAGTACTTC.

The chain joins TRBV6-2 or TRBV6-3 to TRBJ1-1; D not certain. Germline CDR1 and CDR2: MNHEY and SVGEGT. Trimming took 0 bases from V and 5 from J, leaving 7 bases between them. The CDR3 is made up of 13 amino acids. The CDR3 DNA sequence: TGTGCCAGCAGTTACTCGAAAGGGACTGAAGCTTTCTTT. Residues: CASSYSKGTEAFF.

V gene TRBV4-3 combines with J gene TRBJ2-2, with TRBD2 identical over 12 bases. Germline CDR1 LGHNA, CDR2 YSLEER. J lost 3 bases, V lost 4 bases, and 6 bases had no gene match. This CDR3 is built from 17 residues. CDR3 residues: CASSPSRTSGDTGELFF. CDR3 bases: TGCGCCAGCAGCCCATCTCGGACTAGCGGGGACACCGGGGAGCTGTTTTTT.

The CDR3 loop reads CASRPSGIPIEKLFF. DNA for the CDR3: TGTGCCAGCAGGCCGTCAGGGATACCAATAGAAAAACTGTTTTTT. This chain links TRBV28 with TRBJ1-4, with D perhaps matching TRBD1 (5 bases). CDR3 length: 15 residues. The V end lost 6 bases, the J end lost 8 bases, and 19 bases lay between the germline ends. Germline V gene lookup returns CDR1 MDHEN and CDR2 SYDVKM. Together with reference TRBV28 and TRBJ1-4, the CDR3 gives the full variable domain: DVKVTQSSRYLVKRTGEKVFLECVQDMDHENMFWYRQDPGLGLRLIYFSYDVKMKEKGDIPEGYSVSREKKERFSLILESASTNQTSMYLCASRPSGIPIEKLFFGSGTQLSVL.

CDR3 sequence (DNA): TGTGCCAGCAGCGCCTCCACAGGGGGCGGGTCCTACAATGAGCAGTTCTTC. Translation: CASSASTGGGSYNEQFF. The chain uses TRBV9 and TRBJ2-1; the match to TRBD1 covers 9 bases. The germline V gene encodes CDR1 SGDLS and CDR2 YYNGEE. The CDR3 extends over 17 amino acids. J lost 1 base, V lost 3 bases, and 8 bases had no gene match.

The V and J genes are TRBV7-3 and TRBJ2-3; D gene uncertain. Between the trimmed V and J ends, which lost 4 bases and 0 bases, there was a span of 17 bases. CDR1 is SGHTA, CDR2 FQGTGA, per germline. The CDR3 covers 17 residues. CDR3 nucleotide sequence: TGTGCCAGCAGCTCCCTAGGGCCCAGCGCCAGCACAGATACGCAGTATTTT. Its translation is CASSSLGPSASTDTQYF.

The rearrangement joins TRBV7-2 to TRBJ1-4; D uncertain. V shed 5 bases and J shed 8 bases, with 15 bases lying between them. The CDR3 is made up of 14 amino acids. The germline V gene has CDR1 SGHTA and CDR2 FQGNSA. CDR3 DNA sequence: TGTGCCAGCAGCCCCCAGCCGAGAGGGGAAAAACTGTTTTTT. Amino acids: CASSPQPRGEKLFF.

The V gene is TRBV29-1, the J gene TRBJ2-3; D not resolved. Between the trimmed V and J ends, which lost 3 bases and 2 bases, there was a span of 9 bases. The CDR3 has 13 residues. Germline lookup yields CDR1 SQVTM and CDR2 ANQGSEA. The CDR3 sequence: CSVDSINTDTQYF. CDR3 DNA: TGCAGCGTTGACAGTATAAACACAGATACGCAGTATTTT.

The CDR3 DNA reads as TGTGCCAGTAGTACAGACCGCGGTGACACTGAAGCTTTCTTT. Translating it yields CASSTDRGDTEAFF. This chain uses TRBV19 with TRBJ1-1, with D unresolved. CDR1 is LNHDA and CDR2 is SQIVND in the germline V gene (reference sequence). V was trimmed by 4 bases and J by 3 bases, leaving 12 bases between them. This CDR3 region has 14 residues.

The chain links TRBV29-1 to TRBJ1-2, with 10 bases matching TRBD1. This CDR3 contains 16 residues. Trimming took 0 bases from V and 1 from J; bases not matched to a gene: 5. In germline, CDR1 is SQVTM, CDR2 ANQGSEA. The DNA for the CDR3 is TGCAGCGTTGAAGATTGGGGACAGGGGAATAACTATGGCTACACCTTC. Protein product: CSVEDWGQGNNYGYTF.

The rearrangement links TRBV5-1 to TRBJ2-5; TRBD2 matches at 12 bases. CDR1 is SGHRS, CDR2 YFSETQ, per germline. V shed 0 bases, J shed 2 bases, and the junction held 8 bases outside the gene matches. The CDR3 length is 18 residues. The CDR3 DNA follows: TGCGCCAGCAGCTTGGTGGGTCCTAGCGGGAGGGGGCAAGAGACCCAGTACTTC. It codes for CASSLVGPSGRGQETQYF.

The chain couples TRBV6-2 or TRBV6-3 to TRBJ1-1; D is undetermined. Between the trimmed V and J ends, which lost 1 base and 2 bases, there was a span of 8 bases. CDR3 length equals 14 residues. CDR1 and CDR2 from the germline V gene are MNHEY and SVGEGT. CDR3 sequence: CASSYFPRNTEAFF. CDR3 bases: TGTGCCAGCAGTTACTTCCCCAGAAACACTGAAGCTTTCTTT.

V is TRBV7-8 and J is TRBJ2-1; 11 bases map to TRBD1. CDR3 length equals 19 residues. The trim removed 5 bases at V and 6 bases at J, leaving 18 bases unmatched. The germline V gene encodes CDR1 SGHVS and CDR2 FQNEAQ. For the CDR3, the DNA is TGTGCCAGCAGCATGTACGCCCCAACCGGACAGGGGGCAGCCAATGAGCAGTTCTTC. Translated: CASSMYAPTGQGAANEQFF. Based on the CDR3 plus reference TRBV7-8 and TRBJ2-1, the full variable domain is GAGVSQSPRYKVAKRGQDVALRCDPISGHVSLFWYQQALGQGPEFLTYFQNEAQLDKSGLPSDRFFAERPEGSVSTLKIQRTQQEDSAVYLCASSMYAPTGQGAANEQFFGPGTRLTVL.

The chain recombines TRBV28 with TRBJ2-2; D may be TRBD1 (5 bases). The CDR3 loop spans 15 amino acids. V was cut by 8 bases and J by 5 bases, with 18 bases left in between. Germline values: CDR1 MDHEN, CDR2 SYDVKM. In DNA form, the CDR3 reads TGTGCCAGCCCCCCGAGTCAGGGTGATACCGGGGAGCTGTTTTTT. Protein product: CASPPSQGDTGELFF.

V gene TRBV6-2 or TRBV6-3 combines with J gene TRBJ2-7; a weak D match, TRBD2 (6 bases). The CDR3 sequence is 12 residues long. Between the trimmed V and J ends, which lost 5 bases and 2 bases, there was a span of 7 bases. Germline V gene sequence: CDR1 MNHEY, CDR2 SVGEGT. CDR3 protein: CASSPGAYEQYF. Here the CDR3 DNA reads TGTGCCAGCAGTCCGGGGGCCTACGAGCAGTACTTC.